Listed below are T cell receptor beta chains from one sample, sequenced in a study of Graves' ophthalmopathy and Graves' hyperthyroidism. MiXCR was run by TCRdb on the multiplex PCR reads, yielding one entry per CDR3 protein. The data contain 300,000 to 400,000 distinct CDR3 sequences, 17% of them singletons. Sequencing was done on a sample of peripheral blood. The receptor set was obtained from an adult man with Graves' ophthalmopathy. The CDR3 runs from the conserved cysteine through the conserved F or W. The D gene is left open where the match is weak. Only part of the rows carry a size: once, few, many, or a class if the clone is expanded.

v_gene: TRBV11-2; abundance: .; d_gene: .; j_gene: TRBJ1-5; CDR3nt: TGTGCCAGCAGCTTAGATTGGGGGCTAAATCAGCCCCAGCATTTT; CDR3aa: CASSLDWGLNQPQHF
v_gene: TRBV28; abundance: many; d_gene: .; j_gene: TRBJ2-5; CDR3nt: TGTGCCAGCAGAGGGAATTGGCAAGAGACCCAGTACTTC; CDR3aa: CASRGNWQETQYF
v_gene: TRBV27; abundance: few; d_gene: TRBD1; j_gene: TRBJ2-7; CDR3nt: TGTGCCAGCAGTAACCCGGGACAGGGGGCATCCGAGCAGTACTTC; CDR3aa: CASSNPGQGASEQYF
v_gene: TRBV27; abundance: many; d_gene: .; j_gene: TRBJ2-5; CDR3nt: TGTGCCAGCAGTTTAGTAGGGTCGGAAGAGACCCAGTACTTC; CDR3aa: CASSLVGSEETQYF
v_gene: TRBV20-1; abundance: many; d_gene: .; j_gene: TRBJ2-7; CDR3nt: TGCAGTGCTAGAGATGAGCGGGGGACAGGTAATACCTACGAGCAGTACTTC; CDR3aa: CSARDERGTGNTYEQYF
v_gene: TRBV5-6; abundance: many; d_gene: .; j_gene: TRBJ2-7; CDR3nt: TGTGCCAGCAGCCCGGACAGACGCTACGAGCAGTACTTC; CDR3aa: CASSPDRRYEQYF
v_gene: TRBV30; abundance: few; d_gene: .; j_gene: TRBJ1-3; CDR3nt: TGTGCCTGGAAGGTCAGCAACCTCTCTGGAAACACCATATATTTT; CDR3aa: CAWKVSNLSGNTIYF
v_gene: TRBV5-1; abundance: many; d_gene: TRBD1; j_gene: TRBJ1-2; CDR3nt: TGCGCCAGCAGCTTGGACCCACAGGGGGCCAACTATGGCTACACCTTC; CDR3aa: CASSLDPQGANYGYTF
v_gene: TRBV6-2/TRBV6-3; abundance: many; d_gene: TRBD1; j_gene: TRBJ2-5; CDR3nt: TGTGCCAGCAGTTACTCCGGGACAGAGCAAGAGACCCAGTACTTC; CDR3aa: CASSYSGTEQETQYF
v_gene: TRBV6-5; abundance: many; d_gene: TRBD1; j_gene: TRBJ1-1; CDR3nt: TGTGCCAGCAGTAACCCCACGGGACAGACGTTTCGGGCTTTCTTT; CDR3aa: CASSNPTGQTFRAFF
v_gene: TRBV7-2; abundance: .; d_gene: TRBD1; j_gene: TRBJ2-7; CDR3nt: TGCGCCAGCAGCTTGGACAGGGGTAAACGTTGGGAGCAGTACTTC; CDR3aa: CASSLDRGKRWEQYF
v_gene: TRBV29-1; abundance: many; d_gene: TRBD2; j_gene: TRBJ2-5; CDR3nt: TGCAGCGTTGGCGGGGGGCGTGAGACCCAGTACTTC; CDR3aa: CSVGGGRETQYF
v_gene: TRBV12-3/TRBV12-4; abundance: many; d_gene: TRBD1; j_gene: TRBJ1-5; CDR3nt: TGTGCCAGCAGCTGGACAGGGATCAATCAGCCCCAGCATTTT; CDR3aa: CASSWTGINQPQHF